This T cell receptor (beta chain) was identified during a study of CD8+ T cells in alopecia areata. Findings and limits, study-wide: With patients, TCR sharing proved less clear than in mice, a difference possibly related to HLA. Clonality was higher in lesional than normal scalp, especially in alopecia totalis/universalis.

This CDR3 is built from 14 residues. Germline V lookup: CDR1 SGHRS, CDR2 YFSETQ. The trim removed 0 bases at V and 7 bases at J, leaving 4 bases unmatched. Lesional scalp punch biopsies and peripheral blood came from alopecia areata patients. Comment on this clone: Antigen specificity is unknown.

RNA extraction and reverse transcription yielded cDNA as sequencing template. Clones were read by immunoSEQ multiplex PCR, and TCRdb kept only the in-frame ones, dropping some. The data show 200,000 to 250,000 clones, around 62% seen once. The genes are TRBV5-1 and TRBJ1-5, with TRBD1 identical over 7 bases. This TCR was sampled from a human donor with alopecia areata. The source material was CD4+ T cells sorted from blood, sampled at week 0. This CDR3 reads CASSLEQGSQPQHF. CDR3 DNA sequence: TGCGCCAGCAGCTTGGAACAGGGGAGCCAGCCCCAGCATTTT. Together with reference TRBV5-1 and TRBJ1-5, the CDR3 gives the full variable domain: KAGVTQTPRYLIKTRGQQVTLSCSPISGHRSVSWYQQTPGQGLQFLFEYFSETQRNKGNFPGRFSGRQFSNSRSEMNVSTLELGDSALYLCASSLEQGSQPQHFGDGTRLSIL.